The present T cell receptor (beta chain) was sequenced within a study of response to subunit inactivated influenza vaccine. Study-level results: Each seasonal influenza vaccination recruits few new T cells, the authors suggested.

TCRdb re-analysed the RT-PCR reads in MiXCR, keeping a single row per CDR3 protein. The table has 700,000 to 900,000 distinct CDR3 sequences, 20% to 25% seen once. This clonotype has ten or more counts. Antigen specificity is unknown. The CDR3 has 15 amino acids. V was trimmed by 5 bases and J by 6 bases, leaving 20 bases between them. Germline CDR1 DFQATT, CDR2 SNEGSKA (reference sequence). The chain couples TRBV20-1 to TRBJ2-1; the D call may be TRBD1 or TRBD2 (7 bases each). The input for sequencing was PBMCs from blood, taken about 5 days after vaccination. This TCR derives from a man aged 45-65 years who received an inactivated influenza vaccine. CDR3 protein: CSAPREGARSNEQFF. The CDR3 DNA follows: TGCAGTGCTCCGAGGGAGGGGGCGCGTAGCAATGAGCAGTTCTTC.